This TCR beta chain came from a study of blood T cell repertoires in COVID-19. Study-wide background: Researchers got acute and convalescent COVID-19 samples from the United States, Italy and Spain. The analysed material was cDNA or gDNA that came from T cells, B-cell-depleted T cells, or PBMCs.

V gave up 5 bases and J gave up 3 bases; unmatched junction bases: 3. This CDR3 comprises 14 residues. From germline, CDR1 is MNHEY and CDR2 SVGAGI. Authors' processing steps: Amplification of reference gene primers was used by the study to estimate nucleated cell counts. Method: immunoSEQ multiplex PCR; TCRdb's copy keeps in-frame clones and lacks some. Clone size and the V and J calls come from that table; the DNA yielded D and trimming. The data hold about 400,000 clones, with 70% to 90% observed a single time. In the case of this clone: This CDR3 is also generated by other DNA sequences in the sample.

Material: peripheral blood. The origin of this receptor is a woman in her 30s with active or convalescent COVID-19. V and J are TRBV6-5 and TRBJ1-2; TRBD1 matches 10 bases. The CDR3 sequence: CASSRTGGDYGYTF. In nucleotides, the CDR3 is TGTGCCAGCAGTAGGACAGGGGGAGACTATGGCTACACCTTC.